What follows is one TCR beta chain and its context. Antigen specificity is unknown. Trimming stripped 2 bases from V and 2 bases from J, with 13 bases between. The CDR3 is 16 residues long. CDR1 and CDR2 (germline): SEHNR, FQNEAQ (reference sequence). PCR amplification relied on 60 Vbeta primers (plus 13 Jbeta primers). The repertoire was sequenced with immunoSEQ multiplex PCR; TCRdb's copy has only in-frame clones and lacks some. The sample yields 150,000 to 200,000 clones, 65% to 85% seen once. This sample was taken from a study of cytomegalovirus exposure and HLA in healthy donors. Study conclusions and caveats: In a later analysis, V- and J-gene trimming of beta chains associated with a DCLRE1C missense variant, replicated independently.

Sequencing was carried out using PBMCs. The receptor's source is a man aged 35-49 years in good health and CMV-seropositive. V gene TRBV7-9 combines with J gene TRBJ2-1; possibly TRBD2 for D (5 bases). The CDR3 loop is CASSLLRRVAYNEQFF. CDR3 nucleotide sequence: TGTGCCAGCAGCTTACTGCGGCGGGTAGCCTACAATGAGCAGTTCTTC.